This T cell receptor (beta chain) was recovered during a study of cytomegalovirus exposure and HLA in healthy donors. General study findings and limits: Most TCR sequences were seen very rarely across donors, but some public TCRs occurred in many. Reportedly, cytomegalovirus status was diagnosed with high sensitivity and specificity.

This clone was counted a single time. Its antigen is unknown. Germline CDR1 reads SGHTA; CDR2 reads FQGNSA. This CDR3 region has 15 residues. Between the trimmed V and J ends, which lost 6 bases and 3 bases, there was a span of 16 bases. Measured with immunoSEQ multiplex PCR; TCRdb has only the in-frame clones, and not every one. There are about 71,000 clones in the sample; about 95% occur only once, and approximately 1% lies in the top ten. The TCR sequence derives from a woman aged 18-30 years in good health and CMV-seronegative. Sequencing was performed on PBMCs. The chain carries TRBV7-2 and TRBJ2-3; the D gene is possibly TRBD2 (6 bases). DNA for the CDR3: TGTGCCAGCAGTCCGGGGATTGCGGGGACAGATACGCAGTATTTT. Translated: CASSPGIAGTDTQYF.